The clone carrying this TCR beta chain appeared a few times. What it recognizes is unknown. This sample is drawn from a study of early T cells in non-severe SARS-CoV-2 infection. Study details: Chains were not paired, and sequencing was done on bulk RNA from unsorted whole blood.

As part of library construction, unique molecular identifiers were attached to individual cDNA molecules. Via MiXCR, TCRdb re-called the 5' RACE reads, giving one row per CDR3 protein. The sample lists tens of thousands of distinct CDR3 sequences; 5% to 6.5% were seen once. Germline CDR1 reads SNHLY; CDR2 reads FYNNEI. The length of the CDR3 is 13 residues. The V end lost 4 bases, the J end lost 4 bases, and 8 bases lay between the germline ends. Overall study results and limits: Private and CD4 specificities were missed by VDJdb matching, which favored anti-spike CD8 responses.

Sequencing was carried out using whole blood. The source of this sequence is an adult who was a healthcare worker with PCR-confirmed SARS-CoV-2 infection or an uninfected control (not recorded which). This rearrangement joins TRBV2 to TRBJ2-1; D not certain. The CDR3 loop reads CASSVSGYNEQFF. DNA for the CDR3: TGTGCCAGCAGTGTATCGGGTTACAATGAGCAGTTCTTC. Supplemented by reference TRBV2 and TRBJ2-1, the full variable domain reads EPEVTQTPSHQVTQMGQEVILRCVPISNHLYFYWYRQILGQKVEFLVSFYNNEISEKSEIFDDQFSVERPDGSNFTLKIRSTKLEDSAMYFCASSVSGYNEQFFGPGTRLTVL.